The next 13 T cell receptor beta chains were all read from a single sample in a study of T-cell memory formation after mild COVID-19. A single record per CDR3 protein comes from TCRdb applying MiXCR to the 5' RACE reads. The repertoire holds about 360,000 distinct CDR3 sequences, with around an eighth as singletons. The sample comprised PBMCs or a T cell subset sorted from them (not recorded which). All receptors come from a man aged 18-30 years who had mild COVID-19 (a few samples of this study predate the infection). Cell type and time point are not known.

This clonotype turned up a few times. V is TRBV28 and J is TRBJ2-4; no firm D call. V was shortened by 8 bases and J by 3 bases, with 11 bases between the two germline ends. Germline V gene lookup returns CDR1 MDHEN and CDR2 SYDVKM. The CDR3 sequence is 13 residues long. The CDR3 here is CASLSRRKNIQYF. For the CDR3, the DNA is TGTGCCAGCCTATCACGCCGCAAAAACATTCAGTACTTC.

This clonotype was observed at least ten times. The chain carries TRBV7-2 and TRBJ2-3; TRBD2 agrees at 14 bases. CDR3 length equals 17 residues. The V and J ends lost 5 bases and 5 bases, in that order; junction bases with no gene match: 9. Looked up from germline, CDR1 is SGHTA and CDR2 is FQGNSA. CDR3 region: CASSPPGLAGGGDTQYF. For the CDR3, the DNA is TGTGCCAGCAGCCCCCCCGGACTAGCGGGGGGTGGAGATACGCAGTATTTT.

This clonotype was observed many times. The chain links TRBV5-1 to TRBJ1-5, with unresolved D. Germline V lookup: CDR1 SGHRS, CDR2 YFSETQ. CDR3 length: 14 amino acids. Trimming shortened V by 3 bases and J by 6 bases, and 13 bases separated the two germline ends. The CDR3 region has the DNA TGCGCCAGCAGCTCCGAGGGATTCGGTCAGCCCCAGCATTTT. Translation gives CASSSEGFGQPQHF.

V is TRBV11-1 and J is TRBJ2-3; a possible D gene is TRBD1 (6 bases). The V end was cut by 2 bases, the J end by 2 bases, with 11 bases between. CDR3 size: 15 residues. Germline V CDR1 and CDR2: SGHAT, FQDESV (reference sequence). CDR3 amino acids: CASSLTGINTDTQYF. CDR3 nucleotide sequence: TGTGCCAGCAGCTTAACAGGGATTAACACAGATACGCAGTATTTT.

V is TRBV7-2 and J is TRBJ2-5; 8 bases line up with TRBD2. Germline CDR1 reads SGHTA; CDR2 reads FQGNSA. V gave up 6 bases and J gave up 3 bases; unmatched junction bases: 3. The CDR3 runs to 13 residues. CDR3 protein: CASRTLAEETQYF. The CDR3, as DNA: TGTGCCAGCAGGACACTAGCGGAAGAGACCCAGTACTTC.

This clonotype was picked up a small number of times. The chain employs TRBV3-1 and TRBJ1-5; D may be TRBD1 (5 bases). The germline CDR1 and CDR2 sequences are LGHDT and YNNKEL (reference sequence). The CDR3 consists of 14 residues. V gave up 2 bases and J gave up 4 bases, with 9 bases separating them. CDR3 region: CASSQNGANQPQHF. DNA for the CDR3: TGTGCCAGCAGCCAAAACGGGGCAAATCAGCCCCAGCATTTT.

V is TRBV5-1 and J is TRBJ2-5, with 9 bases aligning to TRBD2. Germline CDR1 and CDR2: SGHRS and YFSETQ. Unmatched junction bases numbered 5, after V lost 4 bases and J lost 4 bases. The CDR3 has 14 residues. The CDR3 bases are TGCGCCAGCAGCCGGGGACTAGCCCCAGAGACCCAGTACTTC. Its translation is CASSRGLAPETQYF.

With respect to this clonotype: Being one base from a much bigger clone, this may be a read error. This chain uses TRBV20-1 with TRBJ2-5; D is possibly TRBD1 or TRBD2 (6 bases each). The germline V gene encodes CDR1 DFQATT and CDR2 SNEGSKA (reference sequence). The CDR3 is 13 residues long. For the CDR3, the DNA is TGCGGTGCAGGAAGGGGGGCCCCAGAGACCCAGTACTTC. Translating gives CGAGRGAPETQYF.

This clonotype was seen a handful of times. The CDR3 is CASSPTASFGLFF. The DNA of the CDR3 is TGTGCCAGCAGCCCCACCGCGAGCTTTGGACTGTTTTTT. J is TRBJ1-4 and V is TRBV28; D uncertain. The V gene's germline CDR1 is MDHEN and CDR2 SYDVKM. The CDR3 is made up of 13 amino acids. The V end was cut by 6 bases, the J end by 13 bases, with 18 bases between.

This chain uses TRBV4-1 with TRBJ1-1; D perhaps matches TRBD1 (6 bases). There are 15 residues in the CDR3. The V end lost 3 bases, the J end lost 4 bases, and 15 bases lay between the germline ends. Per the germline V gene, CDR1 is MGHRA and CDR2 is YSYEKL. CDR3 in DNA: TGCGCCAGCAGCCACATAGAGGGGGGCGGCACTGAAGCTTTCTTT. Translating it yields CASSHIEGGGTEAFF.

This clonotype was observed a handful of times. The chain employs TRBV6-5 and TRBJ1-5; TRBD1 matches 9 bases. Germline V CDR1 and CDR2: MNHEY, SVGAGI. The CDR3 length is 15 residues. Trimming took 1 base from V and 4 from J; bases not matched to a gene: 2. CDR3 loop: CASSYLGQGNQPQHF. The CDR3 DNA is TGTGCCAGCAGTTACTTGGGACAGGGAAATCAGCCCCAGCATTTT.

This clonotype was seen more than once but under ten times. The rearrangement links TRBV7-9 to TRBJ1-1; D call uncertain. Germline V gene lookup returns CDR1 SEHNR and CDR2 FQNEAQ (reference sequence). The CDR3 extends over 15 amino acids. V was cut by 2 bases and J by 0 bases, with 10 bases left in between. The CDR3 DNA sequence: TGTGCCAGCAGCTTACAGCCCGTCCTGAACACTGAAGCTTTCTTT. Its protein is CASSLQPVLNTEAFF.

This chain connects TRBV20-1 to TRBJ1-1; 9 bases are shared with TRBD1. Germline CDR1 and CDR2: DFQATT and SNEGSKA (reference sequence). The V and J ends lost 0 bases and 4 bases, in that order; junction bases with no gene match: 12. The CDR3 has 17 residues. CDR3 protein: CSARDRTLGTGLTEAFF. CDR3 sequence (DNA): TGCAGTGCTAGAGACCGCACCCTCGGGACAGGGCTCACTGAAGCTTTCTTT.